These 14 T cell receptor beta chains were all obtained from the same sample, sequenced in a study of tumor-infiltrating lymphocytes in primary liver carcinoma. A constant-region primer primed TCR beta cDNA synthesis from about 490 ng of total RNA. Modified slightly, ARM-PCR produced TCR beta libraries over three nested multiplex PCR rounds. The first two PCR rounds used TRBV1-TRBV30 primers with a Cbeta primer, approximately 9 cycles each. MiXCR, run by TCRdb on the multiplex PCR reads, gives a single entry per CDR3 protein. This sample yields 95,000 to 100,000 distinct CDR3 sequences, of which about 63% are seen a single time; around 10% belongs to the top ten. Both RNA and DNA were isolated together from about 19-30 mg of bulk tissue that had not been sorted. What was sequenced was liver tumor tissue from sampling region 2. Subset denoted: tumor region T2, inferior pole. The source is a woman aged 55-70 years with primary liver carcinoma and hepatitis B virus infection.

For this clonotype: The junction and the germline gene differ at one end; a read error may be behind it. V and J are TRBV11-2 and TRBJ2-7; D might be TRBD2 (5 bases). CDR1 is SGHAT, CDR2 FQNNGV, per germline. CDR3 length equals 18 residues. Here the CDR3 reads CASSLDWVSLEGPYKQYF. DNA of the CDR3: TGTGCCAGCAGCTTAGATTGGGTCAGTTTAGAGGGTCCCTACAAGCAGTACTTC.

Regarding this clonotype: An end of the junction does not agree with germline; a read error may underlie this. The J gene is TRBJ2-2, the V gene TRBV5-5; D is undetermined. Germline CDR1 and CDR2: SGHKS and YYEKEE (reference sequence). CDR3 length: 16 amino acids. For the CDR3, the DNA is TGTGCCAGCAGCTATTCGTGTGGCTCGAACTCCGGGGAGCTGTTTTTT. Its protein is CASSYSCGSNSGELFF.

The V gene is TRBV29-1, the J gene TRBJ2-5, with D unclear. This CDR3 spans 12 amino acids. Germline V gene data show CDR1 as SQVTM and CDR2 as ANQGSEA. Trimming removed 4 bases from V and 5 bases from J, with 11 bases in between. This CDR3 is CSVVRLGETQYF. The CDR3 bases are TGCAGCGTTGTCAGGTTAGGGGAGACCCAGTACTTC.

This rearrangement joins TRBV29-1 to TRBJ1-1; D not certain. The germline CDR1 and CDR2 sequences are SQVTM and ANQGSEA. CDR3 length equals 14 residues. With 7 bases removed from V and 0 bases from J, the gap between germline ends came to 15 bases. This CDR3 is CSAHADGMNTEAFF. DNA for the CDR3: TGCAGCGCACATGCGGACGGAATGAACACTGAAGCTTTCTTT.

This clonotype was counted only a few times. The CDR3 carries no conserved terminal phenylalanine or tryptophan, so it likely arises from a read error. The chain links TRBV11-2 to TRBJ1-2, with D hard to call. Germline CDR1 and CDR2: SGHAT and FQNNGV. Trimming stripped 4 bases from V and 6 bases from J, with 9 bases between. The CDR3 runs to 12 residues. The CDR3 is CASSSSMDGYTY. The DNA for the CDR3 is TGTGCCAGCAGCTCATCTATGGATGGCTACACCTAT.

With respect to this clonotype: The junction departs from the called germline gene at one end, perhaps through a read error. The chain has TRBV14 and TRBJ2-2; no reliable D call. The germline CDR1 and CDR2 sequences are SGHDN and FVKESK. The CDR3 runs to 16 residues. CDR3 DNA sequence: TGTGGCAGCAGTCAAAAACTCACAGCGAACACCGGGGAGCTGTTTTTT. Translated: CGSSQKLTANTGELFF.

This clonotype was found a few times. This clone may be a read error of a much larger clone one base away. V is TRBV5-4 and J is TRBJ2-3, with unresolved D. Germline V gives CDR1 SGHNT, CDR2 YYREEE (reference sequence). This CDR3 spans 13 amino acids. The CDR3 here is CASSFLVTDMQYF. DNA of the CDR3: TGTGCCAGCAGCTTTTTAGTAACAGATATGCAGTATTTT.

On this clonotype itself: Sequence at one end of the junction differs from germline and may be a read error. The V gene is TRBV11-2, the J gene TRBJ2-3; D tentatively reads TRBD1 or TRBD2 (5 bases each). This CDR3 comprises 15 residues. CDR1 SGHAT and CDR2 FQNNGV come from the germline V gene. CDR3 coding DNA: TGTGCCAGCAGCACCGGGGCGAGAGGTGGAGACACGCAGTATTTC. It encodes CASSTGARGGDTQYF. The full variable domain, with the rest looked up from reference TRBV11-2 and TRBJ2-3, is EAGVAQSPRYKIIEKRQSVAFWCNPISGHATLYWYQQILGQGPKLLIQFQNNGVVDDSQLPKDRFSAERLKGVDSTLKIQPAKLEDSAVYLCASSTGARGGDTQYFGPGTRLTVL.

The V call is TRBV29-1, the J call TRBJ2-6; possible D gene TRBD2, 5 bases. The germline CDR1 and CDR2 sequences are SQVTM and ANQGSEA. V lost 8 bases and J 2 bases, leaving 16 bases between the germline ends. The CDR3 contains 15 residues. The CDR3 is CSIVREGTGANVLTF. CDR3 nucleotides: TGCAGCATTGTGAGGGAAGGGACTGGGGCCAACGTCCTGACTTTC.

The sample holds many counts of this clonotype. The J gene is TRBJ2-1, the V gene TRBV14; weak D call: TRBD1 (6 bases). Germline V lookup: CDR1 SGHDN, CDR2 FVKESK. The CDR3 has 19 amino acids. V dropped 0 bases and J dropped 5 bases, with 23 bases sitting between them. The CDR3 nucleotides are TGTGCCAGCAGCCAAGATCTTATAACAGGGCCAACCTGGGACAATGAGCAGTTCTTC. Translated: CASSQDLITGPTWDNEQFF.

With respect to this clonotype: The junction departs from germline at one end; a sequencing error may be responsible. The rearrangement links TRBV6-5 to TRBJ2-1; unclear D gene. Germline CDR1 reads MNHEY; CDR2 reads SVGAGI. The CDR3 is made up of 14 amino acids. The CDR3 here is CASSTGGLYNVQFF. The CDR3 nucleotides read TGTGCCAGCAGCACGGGTGGGCTATACAATGTGCAGTTCTTC.

At least ten counts were recorded for this clonotype. The gene calls are TRBV6-5 and TRBJ2-2; 7 nucleotides align to TRBD2. Trimming at V came to 8 bases and at J to 4 bases, leaving 10 bases not matched to a gene. The V gene's germline CDR1 is MNHEY and CDR2 SVGAGI. The CDR3 is 15 amino acids. For the CDR3, the DNA is TGTGCCAGCTGTACGAGTGGGACTACCACCGGGGAGCTGTTTTTT. Its translation: CASCTSGTTTGELFF.

Worth noting for this clonotype: The junction and the germline gene differ at one end; a read error may be behind it. V is TRBV11-3 and J is TRBJ2-2, with a possible D match to TRBD2 (6 bases). Per the germline V gene, CDR1 is SGHNT and CDR2 is YENEEA. CDR3 size: 16 residues. The CDR3 spells CASSLNGGEEDRGAVF. The CDR3 DNA reads TGTGCCAGCAGCCTGAACGGCGGGGAGGAGGACCGGGGAGCTGTTTTT.

The J gene is TRBJ1-4, the V gene TRBV5-1, with 11 bases aligning to TRBD1. This CDR3 comprises 16 residues. The V gene end was trimmed by 1 base and the J gene end by 7 bases; junction bases not matched to a gene: 6. CDR1 and CDR2 from the germline V gene are SGHRS and YFSETQ. The CDR3 region is CASSLSGGQGAEKLFF. The CDR3 nucleotides read TGCGCCAGCAGCTTGAGTGGCGGACAGGGGGCTGAAAAACTGTTTTTT.